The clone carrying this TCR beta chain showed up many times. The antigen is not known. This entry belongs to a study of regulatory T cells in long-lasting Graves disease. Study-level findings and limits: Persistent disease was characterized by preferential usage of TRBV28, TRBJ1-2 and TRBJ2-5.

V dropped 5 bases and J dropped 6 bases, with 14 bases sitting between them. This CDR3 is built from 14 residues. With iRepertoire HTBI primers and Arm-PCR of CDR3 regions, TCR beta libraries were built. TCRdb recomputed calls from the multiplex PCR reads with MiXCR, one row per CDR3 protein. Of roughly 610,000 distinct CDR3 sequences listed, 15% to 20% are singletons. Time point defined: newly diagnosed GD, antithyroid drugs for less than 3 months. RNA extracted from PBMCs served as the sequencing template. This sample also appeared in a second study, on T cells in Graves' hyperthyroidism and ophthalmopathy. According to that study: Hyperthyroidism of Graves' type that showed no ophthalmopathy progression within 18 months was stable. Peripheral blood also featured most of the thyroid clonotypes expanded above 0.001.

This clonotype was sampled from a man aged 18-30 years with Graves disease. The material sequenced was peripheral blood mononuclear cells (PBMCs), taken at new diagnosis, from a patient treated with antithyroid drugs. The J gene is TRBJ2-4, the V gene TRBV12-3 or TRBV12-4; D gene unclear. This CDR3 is CASSIILQGNIQYF. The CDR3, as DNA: TGTGCCAGCAGTATAATCCTTCAAGGAAACATTCAGTACTTC.